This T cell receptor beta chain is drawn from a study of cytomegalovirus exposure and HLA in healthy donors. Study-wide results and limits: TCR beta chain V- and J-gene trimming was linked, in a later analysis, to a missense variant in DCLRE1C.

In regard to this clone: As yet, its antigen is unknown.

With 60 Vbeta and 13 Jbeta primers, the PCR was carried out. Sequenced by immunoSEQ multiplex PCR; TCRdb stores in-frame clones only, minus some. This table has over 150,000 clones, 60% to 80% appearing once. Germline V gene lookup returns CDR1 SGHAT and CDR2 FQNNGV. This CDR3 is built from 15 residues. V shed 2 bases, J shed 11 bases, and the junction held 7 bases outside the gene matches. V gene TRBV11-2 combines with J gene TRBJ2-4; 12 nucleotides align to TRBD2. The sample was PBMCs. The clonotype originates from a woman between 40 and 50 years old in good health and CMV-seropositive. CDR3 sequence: CASSLLAGGVGVQYF. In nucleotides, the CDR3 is TGTGCCAGCAGCTTACTAGCGGGGGGGGTTGGGGTTCAGTACTTC.